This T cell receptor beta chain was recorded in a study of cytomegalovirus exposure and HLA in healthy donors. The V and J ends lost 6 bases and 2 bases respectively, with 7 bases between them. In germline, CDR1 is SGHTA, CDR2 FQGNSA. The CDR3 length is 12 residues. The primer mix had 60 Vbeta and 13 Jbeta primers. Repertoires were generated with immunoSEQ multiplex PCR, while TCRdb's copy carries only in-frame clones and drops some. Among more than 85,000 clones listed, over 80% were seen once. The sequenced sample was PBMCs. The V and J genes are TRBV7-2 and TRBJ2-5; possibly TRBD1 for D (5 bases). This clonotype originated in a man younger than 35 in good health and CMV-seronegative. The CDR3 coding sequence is TGTGCCAGCAGTGGGGCGCAAGAGACCCAGTACTTC. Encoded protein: CASSGAQETQYF.